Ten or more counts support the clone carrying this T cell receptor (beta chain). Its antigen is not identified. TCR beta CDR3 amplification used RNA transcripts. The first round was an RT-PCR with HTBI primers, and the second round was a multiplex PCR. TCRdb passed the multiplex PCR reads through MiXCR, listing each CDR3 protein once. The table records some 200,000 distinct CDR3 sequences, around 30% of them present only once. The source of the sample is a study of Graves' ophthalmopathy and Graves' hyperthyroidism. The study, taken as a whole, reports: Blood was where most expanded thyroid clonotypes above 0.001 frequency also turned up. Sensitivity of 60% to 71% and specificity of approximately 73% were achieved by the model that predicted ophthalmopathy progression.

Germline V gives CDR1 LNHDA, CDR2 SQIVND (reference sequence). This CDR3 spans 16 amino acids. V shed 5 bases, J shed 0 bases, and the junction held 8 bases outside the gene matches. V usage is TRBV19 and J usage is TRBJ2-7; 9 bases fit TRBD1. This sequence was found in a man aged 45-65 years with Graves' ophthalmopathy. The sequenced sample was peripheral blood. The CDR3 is CASSSHGTGNSYEQYF. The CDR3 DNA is TGTGCCAGTAGTTCCCACGGGACAGGGAACTCCTACGAGCAGTACTTC.